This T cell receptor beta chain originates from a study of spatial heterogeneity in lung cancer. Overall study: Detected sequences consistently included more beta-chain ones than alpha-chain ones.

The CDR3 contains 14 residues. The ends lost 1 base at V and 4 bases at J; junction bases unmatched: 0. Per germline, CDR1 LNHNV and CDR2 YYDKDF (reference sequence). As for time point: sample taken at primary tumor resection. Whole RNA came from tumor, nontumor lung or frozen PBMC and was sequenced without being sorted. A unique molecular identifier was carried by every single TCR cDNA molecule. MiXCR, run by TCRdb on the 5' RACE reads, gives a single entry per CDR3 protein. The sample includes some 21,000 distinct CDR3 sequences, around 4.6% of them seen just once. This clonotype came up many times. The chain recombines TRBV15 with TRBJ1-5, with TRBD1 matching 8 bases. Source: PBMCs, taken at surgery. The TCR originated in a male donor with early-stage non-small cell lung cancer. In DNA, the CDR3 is TGTGCCACCAGCAGAGGGACAGGGAATCAGCCCCAGCATTTT. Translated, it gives CATSRGTGNQPQHF.